These 19 T cell receptor beta chains came from one sample sequenced in a study of monozygotic twins with inflammatory bowel disease. TCRdb re-analyzed the 5' RACE reads; it lists each CDR3 protein once, without DNA. The listing records fewer than 550,000 distinct CDR3 sequences. Sequenced: blood. These receptors were obtained from a human donor with ulcerative colitis or Crohn's disease, or a healthy co-twin of an affected twin (not recorded which).

The chain joins TRBV18 to TRBJ2-5; there is no DNA to check the TCRdb D call of TRBD1. The CDR3 spans 16 residues. CDR1 and CDR2 from the germline V gene are KGHSH and LQKENI. The CDR3 loop is CASSPLRDRGQETQYF.

The rearrangement uses TRBV12-3 or TRBV12-4 and TRBJ2-5; with no DNA, the TCRdb D assignment of TRBD2 cannot be verified. This CDR3 comprises 17 residues. The chain's CDR3 is CASSLSGLAGGQETQYF.

V usage is TRBV12-3 or TRBV12-4 and J usage is TRBJ1-1; no DNA is available, so the TRBD1 call from TCRdb remains unchecked. The CDR3 loop spans 15 amino acids. This CDR3 is CASSGTGGFDTEAFF.

This chain uses TRBV7-9 with TRBJ1-3. Germline-derived CDR1 and CDR2 are SEHNR and FQNEAQ (reference sequence). The CDR3 is 12 amino acids. CDR3 residues: CASRYGGNTIYF.

The chain carries TRBV4-3 and TRBJ1-5. This CDR3 is 15 amino acids long. Germline V CDR1 and CDR2: LGHNA, YSLEER. CDR3 sequence reads: CASSQDRASDQPQHF.

The chain employs TRBV20-1 and TRBJ1-1. The V gene's germline CDR1 is DFQATT and CDR2 SNEGSKA (reference sequence). The CDR3 is 12 amino acids. CDR3 loop: CSARPGSTEAFF.

The genes are TRBV10-3 and TRBJ2-1; the D call from TCRdb, TRBD1, cannot be confirmed without DNA. The CDR3 is made up of 16 amino acids. From germline, CDR1 is ENHRY and CDR2 SYGVKD. This CDR3 reads CAISEVGHISYNEQFF.

The V gene is TRBV9, the J gene TRBJ2-2; there is no DNA to check the TCRdb D call of TRBD1. The CDR3 runs 15 residues. Germline CDR1 is SGDLS and CDR2 is YYNGEE. This chain's CDR3 is CASSVGRDGAGELFF. Supplemented by reference TRBV9 and TRBJ2-2, the full variable domain reads DSGVTQTPKHLITATGQRVTLRCSPRSGDLSVYWYQQSLDQGLQFLIQYYNGEERAKGNILERFSAQQFPDLHSELNLSSLELGDSALYFCASSVGRDGAGELFFGEGSRLTVL.

This chain joins TRBV20-1 and TRBJ1-5. CDR1 is DFQATT, CDR2 SNEGSKA, per germline (reference sequence). The CDR3 length is 11 residues. CDR3 residues: CSASGDQPQHF.

The chain has TRBV5-1 and TRBJ2-7; lacking DNA, the TRBD1 call made by TCRdb goes unchecked. The CDR3 extends over 14 amino acids. Germline-derived CDR1 and CDR2 are SGHRS and YFSETQ. This CDR3 is CASSLVQGWYEQYF.

The chain carries TRBV5-1 and TRBJ2-1; the TRBD2 assignment by TCRdb is unverifiable without DNA. The CDR3 runs 16 residues. CDR1 is SGHRS, CDR2 YFSETQ, per germline. CDR3 sequence reads: CASSLDPSVAYNEQFF.

V gene TRBV6-5 combines with J gene TRBJ1-2; TCRdb names TRBD1, which stays unverified in the absence of DNA. The CDR3 length is 15 residues. Per the germline V gene, CDR1 is MNHEY and CDR2 is SVGAGI. The CDR3 spells CASSYSGTVNYGYTF.

The rearrangement uses TRBV7-2 and TRBJ1-5. Germline-derived CDR1 and CDR2 are SGHTA and FQGNSA. The CDR3 length is 13 residues. This chain's CDR3 is CASSFSDNQPQHF.

The chain recombines TRBV11-2 with TRBJ1-5; the D call from TCRdb, TRBD1, cannot be confirmed without DNA. CDR1 is SGHAT and CDR2 is FQNNGV in the germline V gene. The CDR3 has 13 amino acids. The CDR3: CASSWGGDQPQHF.

The V call is TRBV24-1, the J call TRBJ2-5; there is no DNA to check the TCRdb D call of TRBD2. The CDR3 length is 14 residues. The germline V gene has CDR1 KGHDR and CDR2 SFDVKD. CDR3 sequence: CATSDPTRTETQYF.

The chain recombines TRBV10-2 with TRBJ2-7; TCRdb selects TRBD1, and the lack of DNA leaves this call unchecked. CDR1 is WSHSY, CDR2 SAAADI, per germline. The CDR3 has 16 amino acids. The CDR3 loop reads CASSEGGAGGRREQYF.

The CDR3 reads CATKPGQGVKDTEAFF. The rearrangement joins TRBV10-3 to TRBJ1-1; TCRdb's D call, TRBD1, is unchecked because there is no DNA. Per germline, CDR1 ENHRY and CDR2 SYGVKD. This CDR3 has 16 amino acids.

The chain uses TRBV6-2 or TRBV6-3 and TRBJ2-4; absent DNA, TCRdb's TRBD2 call cannot be checked. From germline, CDR1 is MNHEY and CDR2 SVGEGT. The CDR3 sequence is 18 residues long. The CDR3 is CASSPRILGGGAKNIQYF.

The V and J genes are TRBV6-6 and TRBJ2-3. Germline CDR1 and CDR2: MNHNY and SVGAGI (reference sequence). The CDR3 runs 13 residues. The CDR3 loop is CASRENRPDTQYF.